These T cell receptor beta chains were read from a single sample in a study of T cells in localized non-small cell lung cancer. Assay: immunoSEQ multiplex PCR; the TCRdb copy retains only in-frame clones and omits some. The sample carries tens of thousands of clones, around 89% recorded once. The input for sequencing was peripheral blood, taken before any cancer treatment. Receptors were obtained from a woman aged 40-69 years with stage I squamous cell lung carcinoma. Each CDR3 is given with its conserved first and last residue. The order of the fields is D gene, V gene, J gene, clone size, CDR3 DNA, CDR3 protein. D genes are given only for firm matches. A clone size is listed for some rows: how often the clone was seen (once, few, many), or a class if it is expanded.

TRBD1	TRBV18	TRBJ2-2	.	TGTGCCAGCTCACGAAAGGGGACAGGTCTGAACACCGGGGAGCTGTTTTTT	CASSRKGTGLNTGELFF
TRBD2	TRBV5-1	TRBJ2-7	.	TGCGCCAGCAGCTCCCTGACTAGCGAGGAGCAGTACTTC	CASSSLTSEEQYF
.	TRBV5-1	TRBJ1-5	.	TGCGCCAGCAGCTTGTCGGGGGCTTGGGGTCAGCCCCAGCATTTT	CASSLSGAWGQPQHF
TRBD2	TRBV9	TRBJ2-5	.	TGTGCCAGCAGCGGGGGACTAGCGGGTTCAGAGACCCAGTACTTC	CASSGGLAGSETQYF
TRBD1	TRBV5-4	TRBJ1-2	.	TGTGCCAGCAGCTTGGGACAGGGGGCGAAGAGTGCCTATGGCTACACCTTC	CASSLGQGAKSAYGYTF
TRBD2	TRBV7-9	TRBJ2-1	once	TGTGCCAGCAGCTTGGCGGGGGGGCCCTACAATGAGCAGTTCTTC	CASSLAGGPYNEQFF
.	TRBV6-1	TRBJ1-2	.	TGTGCCAGCAGTGAAAACAGGGTAAATGGCTACACCTTC	CASSENRVNGYTF
.	TRBV5-1	TRBJ1-1	.	TGCGCCAGCAGCTTGTCTGCAGGGTTGAACACTGAAGCTTTCTTT	CASSLSAGLNTEAFF
.	TRBV5-4	TRBJ2-5	.	TGTGCCAGCAGCTTATGGCAACAAGAGACCCAGTACTTC	CASSLWQQETQYF
TRBD1	TRBV28	TRBJ2-4	.	TGTGCCAGCACCGAGACAGGGAGAGAAGTTCAGTACTTC	CASTETGREVQYF
.	TRBV10-3	TRBJ1-4	.	TGTGCCATCAGAGACAGTAATGAAAAACTGTTTTTT	CAIRDSNEKLFF
.	TRBV27	TRBJ2-2	.	TGTGCCAGCAGGCCATCCCTGTTCGGGGAGCTGTTTTTT	CASRPSLFGELFF
.	TRBV15	TRBJ2-3	.	TGTGCCACCAGAACCCTTCGGGCGAGCACAGATACGCAGTATTTT	CATRTLRASTDTQYF
TRBD1	TRBV19	TRBJ2-3	.	TGTGCCAGTGGGGGACAGGGACGAGATACGCAGTATTTT	CASGGQGRDTQYF
.	TRBV15	TRBJ1-3	.	TGTGCCACCAGCAGGGACAATTTGTCCGGGAGAAACACCATATATTTT	CATSRDNLSGRNTIYF
.	TRBV5-1	TRBJ2-1	.	TGCGCCAGCAGCTTGGCCGGAGGGAATGAGCAGTTCTTC	CASSLAGGNEQFF
.	TRBV7-8	TRBJ2-2	.	TGTGCCAGCAGTCTGGGGGGACCCCGCACCGGGGAGCTGTTTTTT	CASSLGGPRTGELFF
.	TRBV6-6	TRBJ1-5	.	TGTGCCAGCAGTTCACAGGGCAATCAGCCCCAGCATTTT	CASSSQGNQPQHF
TRBD1	TRBV30	TRBJ1-6	.	TGTGCCTGGAGTCCCCGCCGACAGGGGAATTCACCCCTCCACTTT	CAWSPRRQGNSPLHF
TRBD1	TRBV6-1	TRBJ1-2	.	TGTGCCAGCAGTGTACAGGGGGACTATGGCTACACCTTC	CASSVQGDYGYTF
TRBD1	TRBV5-4	TRBJ2-5	.	TGTGCCAGCAGCATAACCGGGACAGGGGGTGATGAGACCCAGTACTTC	CASSITGTGGDETQYF
.	TRBV5-4	TRBJ2-6	.	TGTGCCAGCAGCTTGGCCGGGGCTGGGGCCAACGTCCTGACTTTC	CASSLAGAGANVLTF
.	TRBV7-6	TRBJ1-1	.	TGTGCCAGCAGCTTAGATGGCCAGGGATTCACTGAAGCTTTCTTT	CASSLDGQGFTEAFF
TRBD2	TRBV30	TRBJ2-1	.	TGTGCCTGGAGCGTGGGACTAGCGGGGAACAATGAGCAGTTCTTC	CAWSVGLAGNNEQFF
.	TRBV5-1	TRBJ2-1	.	TGCGCCAGCAGCGACGAGGGCATTTCCTACAATGAGCAGTTCTTC	CASSDEGISYNEQFF
.	TRBV30	TRBJ1-2	.	TGTGCCTGGAGTGTCCGATTATCCTATGGCTACACCTTC	CAWSVRLSYGYTF
TRBD1	TRBV29-1	TRBJ2-3	.	TGCAGCGTCCGCAGGACAGGCGCAGATACGCAGTATTTT	CSVRRTGADTQYF
.	TRBV9	TRBJ2-7	.	TGTGCCAGCAGCCTCGGGACATTGAGCTCCTACGAGCAGTACTTC	CASSLGTLSSYEQYF
.	TRBV30	TRBJ1-4	.	TGTGCCTGGAGTGGGTGGGGGTTTGGAGAAAAACTGTTTTTT	CAWSGWGFGEKLFF
TRBD1	TRBV6-1	TRBJ1-2	.	TGTGCCAGCCTAGCTCAGGGGGGAGGCTATGGCTACACCTTC	CASLAQGGGYGYTF
TRBD2	TRBV14	TRBJ2-5	.	TGTGCCAGCAGCCAATTCAGCGGGACCGCAAGAGAGACCCAGTACTTC	CASSQFSGTARETQYF
.	TRBV7-9	TRBJ2-7	.	TGTGCCAGCAGCTGGGAACAGGGAGAGCAGTACTTC	CASSWEQGEQYF
.	TRBV7-3	TRBJ1-2	.	TGTGCCAGCAGCTTAACAGGGGATCCCCTCTATGGCTACACCTTC	CASSLTGDPLYGYTF
.	TRBV18	TRBJ2-7	.	TGTGCCAGCTCAGGTAATTCAGGGATGGGCGAGCAGTACTTC	CASSGNSGMGEQYF
.	TRBV5-6	TRBJ2-7	.	TGTGCCAGCAGCTTGGGACAGGGAGGCTCCTACGAGCAGTACTTC	CASSLGQGGSYEQYF
TRBD1	TRBV29-1	TRBJ2-7	.	TGCAGCGTCAGTTCCCGGGACAGGGGGTACGAGCAGTACTTC	CSVSSRDRGYEQYF
.	TRBV7-9	TRBJ1-1	.	TGTGCCAGCAGCGACCAGGGCCCCCAGGGGACTTTCTTT	CASSDQGPQGTFF
TRBD1	TRBV10-1	TRBJ1-1	.	TGCGCCAGCAGTCCCAAAATAGGGGGCTCTGAAGCTTTCTTT	CASSPKIGGSEAFF
.	TRBV9	TRBJ2-3	.	TGTGCCAGCAGCGTAGCCTTATTTAGCACAGATACGCAGTATTTT	CASSVALFSTDTQYF
.	TRBV21-1	TRBJ1-1	.	TGTGCCAGCAGCTCTCCCCCGGGAAACATGAACACTGAAGCTTTCTTT	CASSSPPGNMNTEAFF
.	TRBV4-1	TRBJ1-5	.	TGCGCCAGCAGCCAAGATGGGAAAGGGGTGAGCAATCAGCCCCAGCATTTT	CASSQDGKGVSNQPQHF
.	TRBV4-2	TRBJ1-3	few	TGTGCCAGCAGCCAAGATCGGGTAGGAAACACCATATATTTT	CASSQDRVGNTIYF
.	TRBV7-8	TRBJ1-2	.	TGTGCCAGCAGCTTAGGTCCTGACGGCTACACCTTC	CASSLGPDGYTF
.	TRBV10-2	TRBJ1-6	few	TGCGCCAGCAGTGATCCCCCGGGGGCCTCCTATAATTCACCCCTCCACTTT	CASSDPPGASYNSPLHF
.	TRBV6-5	TRBJ2-5	.	TGTGCCAGCAGTTACAGGGGAACAGAGACCCAGTACTTC	CASSYRGTETQYF
.	TRBV10-1	TRBJ2-7	.	TGCGCCAGCAGTGAGATCTTGGGGGGCAAGCAGTACTTC	CASSEILGGKQYF
.	TRBV29-1	TRBJ1-1	.	TGCAGCGTTGCGGGGGAGACTGAAGCTTTCTTT	CSVAGETEAFF
.	TRBV11-3	TRBJ2-2	.	TGTGCCAGCAGCTTGAACTTCCTCACCGGGGAGCTGTTTTTT	CASSLNFLTGELFF
.	TRBV27	TRBJ1-1	.	TGTGCCAGCAGTTTTCAGGGGACCCAGAACACTGAAGCTTTCTTT	CASSFQGTQNTEAFF
.	TRBV29-1	TRBJ1-1	.	TGCAGCGTTGATCCCCACGGGGGTAGGACTGAAGCTTTCTTT	CSVDPHGGRTEAFF